This entry is about one T cell receptor beta chain. Its target is unknown. Germline V gives CDR1 SGHAT, CDR2 FQNNGV. This CDR3 is 14 amino acids long. J was trimmed by 5 bases and V by 2 bases; bases with no gene match: 6. Researchers ran the PCR with 60 Vbeta and 13 Jbeta primers. Clones were read by immunoSEQ multiplex PCR, and TCRdb kept only the in-frame ones, dropping some. In all, the sample yields roughly 120,000 clones. These data belong to a study of cytomegalovirus exposure and HLA in healthy donors. Across the whole study: In an early release, HLA-typed donors contributed 77 million or so unique TCR sequences. Whole-study findings and limits: As was reported, the classifier diagnosed cytomegalovirus status with high specificity and sensitivity. Generally TCR sequences proved uncommon, though certain public TCRs appeared in numerous donors. Later on, an analysis tied 15,000 or so TCR beta sequences to HLA alleles at 0.05 false discovery rate.

Sequencing input: PBMCs. This TCR was recovered from a man aged 40-49 years in good health and CMV-seronegative. The V and J genes are TRBV11-2 and TRBJ2-7; 7 nucleotides match TRBD1. In nucleotides, the CDR3 is TGTGCCAGCAGCTTAACAGGGGCCCGCGACGAGCAGTACTTC. This encodes CASSLTGARDEQYF.